These 25 T cell receptor beta chains originate from one sample sequenced in a study of blood T cell repertoires in COVID-19. The method was immunoSEQ multiplex PCR; TCRdb's version includes in-frame clones alone and lacks a portion of them. Of approximately 300,000 clones in the sample, roughly 90% were seen once. Source material: PBMCs or T cells enriched from blood (not recorded which). These receptor sequences come from a young woman who had recovered from COVID-19.

This chain joins TRBV19 and TRBJ1-5, with D perhaps matching TRBD1 (5 bases). The CDR3 length is 16 residues. V was cut by 6 bases and J by 5 bases, with 20 bases left in between. The germline CDR1 and CDR2 sequences are LNHDA and SQIVND (reference sequence). The CDR3 protein is CASRTTDSLPYQPQHF. The CDR3 DNA reads TGTGCCAGTAGGACCACCGACAGCCTGCCCTATCAGCCCCAGCATTTT.

V gene TRBV28 combines with J gene TRBJ2-2; the D gene is possibly TRBD2 (5 bases). Germline lookup yields CDR1 MDHEN and CDR2 SYDVKM. V lost 2 bases and J 6 bases, leaving 10 bases between the germline ends. CDR3 size: 14 residues. The CDR3 here is CASSLGWRSGELFF. As DNA, the CDR3 is TGTGCCAGCAGTTTAGGCTGGAGGTCCGGGGAGCTGTTTTTT.

The V gene is TRBV6-5, the J gene TRBJ2-7, with 8 bases fitting TRBD2. This CDR3 region has 14 residues. Germline CDR1 and CDR2: MNHEY and SVGAGI. The J segment lost 3 bases and the V segment lost 5 bases, leaving 6 bases of the junction unmatched. In nucleotides, the CDR3 is TGTGCCAGCAGTCTCCTAGCGGGCGACTACGAGCAGTACTTC. It is translated as CASSLLAGDYEQYF.

V usage is TRBV4-1 and J usage is TRBJ1-1; a possible D gene is TRBD1 (5 bases). This CDR3 contains 13 residues. CDR1 is MGHRA, CDR2 YSYEKL, per germline. V was shortened by 8 bases and J by 8 bases, with 18 bases between the two germline ends. This CDR3 is CASGFPGLQEAFF. In DNA form, the CDR3 reads TGCGCCAGCGGATTCCCGGGACTCCAAGAAGCTTTCTTT.

The chain is built from TRBV11-2 and TRBJ2-3; 9 bases are a match to TRBD2. After removal of 5 bases from V and 2 bases from J, the junction contained 8 bases not matched to a gene. Germline values: CDR1 SGHAT, CDR2 FQNNGV. The CDR3 extends over 16 amino acids. Written as DNA, the CDR3 is TGTGCCAGCAGCCCAGGAGCGGGGGGTTACACAGATACGCAGTATTTT. This codes for CASSPGAGGYTDTQYF.

The V and J genes are TRBV19 and TRBJ1-4; D gene uncertain. Germline CDR1 reads LNHDA; CDR2 reads SQIVND (reference sequence). The V end was cut by 8 bases, the J end by 0 bases, with 16 bases between. This CDR3 has 16 amino acids. The CDR3 loop reads CASGRSHPATNEKLFF. The CDR3 DNA follows: TGTGCCAGTGGTCGGTCTCATCCTGCAACTAATGAAAAACTGTTTTTT.

The chain couples TRBV7-6 to TRBJ2-2; 10 bases fit TRBD1. V lost 5 bases to trimming and J lost 5 bases; unmatched junction nucleotides: 8. Germline CDR1 is SGHVS and CDR2 is FNYEAQ. This CDR3 is 16 amino acids long. CDR3 DNA sequence: TGTGCCAGCAGCACAGAGACAGGGGGCCGTACCGGGGAGCTGTTTTTT. It translates to CASSTETGGRTGELFF.

V usage is TRBV4-1 and J usage is TRBJ2-2; 11 nucleotides match TRBD2. With V trimmed by 0 bases and J by 1 base, 4 bases remained unmatched. The CDR3 is 18 residues long. Germline V lookup: CDR1 MGHRA, CDR2 YSYEKL. For the CDR3, the DNA is TGCGCCAGCAGCCAAGAAAGACTAGCGGGGTTGAACACCGGGGAGCTGTTTTTT. Protein sequence: CASSQERLAGLNTGELFF.

V usage is TRBV19 and J usage is TRBJ2-5, with D perhaps matching TRBD1 (5 bases). The germline gives CDR1 LNHDA, CDR2 SQIVND (reference sequence). Trimming shortened V by 4 bases and J by 0 bases, and 21 bases separated the two germline ends. CDR3 size: 18 residues. The CDR3 here is CASSTPPIRGTYQETQYF. The CDR3 coding sequence is TGTGCCAGTAGTACCCCCCCAATTAGGGGTACGTACCAAGAGACCCAGTACTTC.

The chain has TRBV10-3 and TRBJ1-1, with 8 positions matching TRBD1. Losses at the gene ends were 10 bases for V and 1 base for J; bases not matched to a gene: 5. Germline V CDR1 and CDR2: ENHRY, SYGVKD. The CDR3 is 13 amino acids. The CDR3 DNA reads as TGTGCCACAAAGACAGGGGAGAACACTGAAGCTTTCTTT. Translated: CATKTGENTEAFF.

The chain links TRBV28 to TRBJ1-2, with D perhaps matching TRBD1 (6 bases). Per the germline V gene, CDR1 is MDHEN and CDR2 is SYDVKM. Trimming left V 5 bases short and J 3 bases short, with 28 bases between. The CDR3 sequence is 19 residues long. CDR3 protein: CASSPLFQGRTNRDYGYTF. DNA of the CDR3: TGTGCCAGCAGTCCCCTCTTTCAGGGGCGGACAAACAGGGACTATGGCTACACCTTC.

This sequence joins TRBV5-5 and TRBJ1-1; the D is unclear. V lost 0 bases and J lost 5, with 14 bases in between. Germline CDR1 SGHKS, CDR2 YYEKEE (reference sequence). This CDR3 has 15 amino acids. This CDR3 reads CASSLGERRRTEAFF. As DNA, the CDR3 is TGTGCCAGCAGCTTGGGTGAACGGAGGAGAACTGAAGCTTTCTTT.

Only one count was recorded for this clone. The V call is TRBV2, the J call TRBJ2-1; 7 nucleotides match TRBD2. Per the germline V gene, CDR1 is SNHLY and CDR2 is FYNNEI. With V trimmed by 6 bases and J by 0 bases, 8 bases remained unmatched. The CDR3 has 16 amino acids. The CDR3 loop is CASSARAGSSYNEQFF. CDR3 coding DNA: TGTGCCAGCAGCGCACGAGCGGGGTCCTCCTACAATGAGCAGTTCTTC.

The chain couples TRBV27 to TRBJ1-2, with TRBD1 matching 7 bases. V shed 6 bases, J shed 3 bases, and the junction held 10 bases outside the gene matches. Germline CDR1 is MNHEY and CDR2 is SMNVEV (reference sequence). This CDR3 spans 15 amino acids. The DNA of the CDR3 is TGTGCCAGCAGGCACCTACAGGGGAGTGACTATGGCTACACCTTC. This sequence encodes CASRHLQGSDYGYTF.

This sequence joins TRBV7-9 and TRBJ2-7; 7 positions match TRBD2. The CDR3 covers 15 residues. V lost 1 base to trimming and J lost 5 bases; unmatched junction nucleotides: 8. Germline V gene lookup returns CDR1 SEHNR and CDR2 FQNEAQ (reference sequence). The CDR3 region has the DNA TGTGCCAGCAGCTTAGGGGGAGGGCCAGTTGACGAGCAGTACTTC. Protein product: CASSLGGGPVDEQYF.

J is TRBJ1-5 and V is TRBV6-5; 7 nucleotides align to TRBD1. The V and J ends lost 7 bases and 5 bases, in that order; junction bases with no gene match: 8. This CDR3 contains 14 residues. Germline-derived CDR1 and CDR2 are MNHEY and SVGAGI. CDR3 amino acids: CASTTDRSDQPQHF. The CDR3 nucleotides are TGTGCCAGCACAACGGACAGGTCCGATCAGCCCCAGCATTTT.

The chain employs TRBV18 and TRBJ1-3; D uncertain. The CDR3 totals 15 residues. The V end was cut by 3 bases, the J end by 3 bases, with 12 bases between. CDR1 is KGHSH, CDR2 LQKENI, per germline. The CDR3 loop is CASSPSLGVGNTIYF. The CDR3, as DNA: TGTGCCAGCTCACCGTCCCTCGGGGTTGGAAACACCATATATTTT.

The V and J genes are TRBV6-5 and TRBJ1-2; maybe TRBD1 (5 bases). Trimming cost V 0 bases and J 4 bases, with 15 bases left between them. CDR1 MNHEY and CDR2 SVGAGI come from the germline V gene. The CDR3 is 16 residues long. The CDR3 here is CASSYSRGIASYGYTF. The CDR3 region has the DNA TGTGCCAGCAGTTACTCGCGGGGCATCGCCTCCTATGGCTACACCTTC.

The chain links TRBV21-1 to TRBJ2-6; the D call in the table, TRBD2, was not verified against the DNA. TRBV21-1 is an annotated pseudogene. The CDR3 runs 16 residues. The CDR3, as DNA: TGTGCCAGCAGCCCCAAGGACTACCCTGGGGCCAACGTCCTGACTTTC. Its protein is CASSPKDYPGANVLTF.

J is TRBJ2-1 and V is TRBV7-2; 7 bases align to TRBD1. The CDR3 is 15 residues long. Germline loops: CDR1 SGHTA, CDR2 FQGNSA. Trimming at V came to 4 bases and at J to 3 bases, leaving 6 bases not matched to a gene. CDR3 DNA sequence: TGTGCCAGCAGCTATTCACGGGACAGCTACAATGAGCAGTTCTTC. Protein: CASSYSRDSYNEQFF.

V usage is TRBV7-3 and J usage is TRBJ2-1; the D gene is possibly TRBD2 (5 bases). In germline, CDR1 is SGHTA, CDR2 FQGTGA. Trimming pared 5 bases from V and 8 bases from J, leaving 10 bases between. This CDR3 has 12 residues. CDR3 sequence (DNA): TGTGCCAGCAGCCTAGGGAGCGATGAGCAGTTCTTC. Its protein is CASSLGSDEQFF.

This chain links TRBV4-1 with TRBJ2-7; D may be TRBD1 (5 bases). The CDR3 has 17 residues. Germline CDR1 MGHRA, CDR2 YSYEKL. Trimming took off 0 bases at V and 2 bases at J, with 17 bases between the two ends. The CDR3 sequence is CASSQEKDTTFPYEQYF. The CDR3 DNA reads as TGCGCCAGCAGCCAAGAAAAGGACACCACCTTCCCCTACGAGCAGTACTTC.

The chain carries TRBV6-2 or TRBV6-3 and TRBJ2-1, with D possibly TRBD1 on 6 matching bases. V shed 0 bases and J shed 7 bases, with 10 bases lying between them. Germline loops: CDR1 MNHEY, CDR2 SVGEGT. The CDR3 sequence is 14 residues long. CDR3 DNA: TGTGCCAGCAGTTACTCAGCAGGGGCGAATGAGCAGTTCTTC. Amino acids: CASSYSAGANEQFF.

The rearrangement joins TRBV9 to TRBJ2-7; 8 bases match TRBD2. The CDR3 has 14 residues. The ends lost 2 bases at V and 3 bases at J; junction bases unmatched: 4. Looked up from germline, CDR1 is SGDLS and CDR2 is YYNGEE. CDR3 region: CASSVLAGDYEQYF. The CDR3 DNA is TGTGCCAGCAGCGTTCTAGCGGGCGACTACGAGCAGTACTTC.

The V gene is TRBV19, the J gene TRBJ2-1, with 13 bases lining up with TRBD2. CDR1 is LNHDA, CDR2 SQIVND, per germline (reference sequence). V lost 5 bases, J lost 7 bases, and 5 bases stayed unmatched. The CDR3 sequence is 15 residues long. CDR3 sequence: CASSVLAGGPNEQFF. CDR3 coding DNA: TGTGCCAGTAGTGTACTAGCGGGGGGGCCTAATGAGCAGTTCTTC.